The clone carrying this T cell receptor (beta chain) is a singleton in its sample. Its antigen is unidentified. Participants comprised healthy donors of bone marrow. The ends lost 3 bases at V and 4 bases at J; junction bases unmatched: 9. CDR3 size: 16 residues. Germline loops: CDR1 LNHDA, CDR2 SQIVND (reference sequence). Vbeta (60) and Jbeta (13) primers were used in the PCR. Sequencing used immunoSEQ multiplex PCR; TCRdb keeps in-frame clones, though not all of them. The sample includes around 230,000 clones, around 83% of them seen just once. The data derive from a study of cytomegalovirus exposure and HLA in healthy donors. Turning to the study itself: Samples from HLA-typed donors yielded 65 million to 90 million unique TCRs in an early data release.

Whole-study findings and limits: Most TCRs appeared rarely, but some public TCRs recurred in many donors. In an earlier analysis, productive rearrangement rates for most beta V segments clustered near 90% or 30%.

This TCR was sampled from a girl aged 2-15 years in good health and CMV-seronegative. The sequencing input was PBMCs. The chain combines TRBV19 with TRBJ1-1; TRBD1 aligns across 9 bases. The CDR3 here is CASSIVRGQGTTEAFF. CDR3 nucleotide sequence: TGTGCCAGTAGTATTGTCCGTGGACAGGGGACCACTGAAGCTTTCTTT.